This TCR beta chain comes out of a study of CD8+ T cells in alopecia areata. Study outcomes and limitations: The study found higher clonality in lesional than normal scalp, especially in alopecia totalis/universalis. Sharing of TCRs across patients appeared less clear than in mice, possibly for HLA-related reasons. Besides other cells, scalp samples also yield sequences of resident alphabeta T cells from normal skin.

Lesional scalp punch biopsies and peripheral blood came from alopecia areata patients. The V end was cut by 6 bases, the J end by 2 bases, with 16 bases between. The CDR3 length is 15 residues. Germline CDR1 MNHNY, CDR2 SVGAGI (reference sequence). Reverse transcribed after extraction, RNA yielded cDNA as the sequencing template. Produced via immunoSEQ multiplex PCR; TCRdb's table is partial and in-frame only. This table holds 20,000 to 30,000 clones, 40% to 60% found once. Concerning this clone itself: The antigen remains unidentified.

The receptor was isolated from a human donor with alopecia areata. Material for sequencing was NKG2D-high CD8+ T cells sorted from blood. The chain uses TRBV6-6 and TRBJ1-2, with D maybe TRBD1 (5 bases). The CDR3 sequence: CASSSSEGPNYGYTF. The CDR3 nucleotides read TGTGCCAGCAGCTCCTCCGAGGGACCCAACTATGGCTACACCTTC.